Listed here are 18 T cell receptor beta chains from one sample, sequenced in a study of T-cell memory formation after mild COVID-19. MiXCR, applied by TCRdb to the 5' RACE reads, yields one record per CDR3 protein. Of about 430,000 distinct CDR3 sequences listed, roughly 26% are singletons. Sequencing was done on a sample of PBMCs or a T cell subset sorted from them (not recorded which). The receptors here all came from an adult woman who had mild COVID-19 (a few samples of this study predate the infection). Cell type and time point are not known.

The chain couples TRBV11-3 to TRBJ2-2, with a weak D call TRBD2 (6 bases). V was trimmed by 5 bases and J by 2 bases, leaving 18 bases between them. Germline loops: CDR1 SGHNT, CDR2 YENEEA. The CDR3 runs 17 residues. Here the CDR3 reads CASSPKDPGLNTGELFF. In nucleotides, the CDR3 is TGTGCCAGCAGCCCGAAAGATCCGGGACTCAACACCGGGGAGCTGTTTTTT.

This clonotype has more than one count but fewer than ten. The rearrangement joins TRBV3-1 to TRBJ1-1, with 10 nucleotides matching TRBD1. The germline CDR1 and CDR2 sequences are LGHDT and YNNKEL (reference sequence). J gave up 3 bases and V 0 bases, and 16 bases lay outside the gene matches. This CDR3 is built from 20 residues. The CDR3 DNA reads TGTGCCAGCAGCCAAGATTTTCGGGGACAGGGGAGAGTAGGAGACACTGAAGCTTTCTTT. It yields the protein CASSQDFRGQGRVGDTEAFF.

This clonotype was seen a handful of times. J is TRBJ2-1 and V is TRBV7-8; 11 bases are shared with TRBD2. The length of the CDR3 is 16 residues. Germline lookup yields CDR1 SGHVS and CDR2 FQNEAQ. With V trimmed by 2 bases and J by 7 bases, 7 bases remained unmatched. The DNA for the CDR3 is TGTGCCAGCAGCTTAAGTAGCGGGAGGGGTTGGAATGAGCAGTTCTTC. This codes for CASSLSSGRGWNEQFF.

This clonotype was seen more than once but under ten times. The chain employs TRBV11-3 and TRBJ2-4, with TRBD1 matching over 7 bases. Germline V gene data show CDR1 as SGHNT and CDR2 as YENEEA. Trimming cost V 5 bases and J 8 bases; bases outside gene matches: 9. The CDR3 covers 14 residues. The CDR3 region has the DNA TGTGCCAGCAGCCTAACCGACAGGGTAGACATTCAGTACTTC. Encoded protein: CASSLTDRVDIQYF.

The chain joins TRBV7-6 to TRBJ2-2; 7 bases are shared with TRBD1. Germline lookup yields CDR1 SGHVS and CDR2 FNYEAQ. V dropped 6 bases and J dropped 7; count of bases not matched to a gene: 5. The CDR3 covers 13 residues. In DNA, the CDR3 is TGTGCCAGCAGACAAAGGGACAGCGGGGAGCTGTTTTTT. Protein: CASRQRDSGELFF.

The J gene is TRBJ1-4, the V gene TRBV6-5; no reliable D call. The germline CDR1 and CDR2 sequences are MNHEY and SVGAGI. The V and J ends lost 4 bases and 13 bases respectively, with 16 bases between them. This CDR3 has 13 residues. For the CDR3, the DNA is TGTGCCAGCAGTTTCTCTCCTCTGGATAGACTGTTTTTT. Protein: CASSFSPLDRLFF.

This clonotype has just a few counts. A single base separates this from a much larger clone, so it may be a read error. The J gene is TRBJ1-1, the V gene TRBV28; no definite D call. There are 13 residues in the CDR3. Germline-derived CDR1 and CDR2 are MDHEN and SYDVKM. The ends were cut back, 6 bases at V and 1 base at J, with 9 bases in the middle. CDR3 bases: TGTGCCAGCAGCATATGGGGGAACACTGAAGCTTTCTTT. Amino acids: CASSIWGNTEAFF.

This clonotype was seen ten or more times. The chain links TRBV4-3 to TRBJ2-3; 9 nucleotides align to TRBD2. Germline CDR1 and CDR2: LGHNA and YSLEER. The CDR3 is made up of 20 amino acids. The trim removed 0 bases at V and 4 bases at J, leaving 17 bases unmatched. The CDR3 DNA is TGCGCCAGCAGCCAAGATATGATGCTCGGCGGGAGGGCCGTAGCAGATACGCAGTATTTT. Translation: CASSQDMMLGGRAVADTQYF.

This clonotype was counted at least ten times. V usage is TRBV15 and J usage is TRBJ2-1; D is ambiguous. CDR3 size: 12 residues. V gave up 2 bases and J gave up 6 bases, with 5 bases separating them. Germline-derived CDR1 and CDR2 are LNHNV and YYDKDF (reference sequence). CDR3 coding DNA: TGTGCCACCAGCAGATCCGTCAATGAGCAGTTCTTC. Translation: CATSRSVNEQFF. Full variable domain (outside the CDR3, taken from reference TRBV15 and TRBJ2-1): DAMVIQNPRYQVTQFGKPVTLSCSQTLNHNVMYWYQQKSSQAPKLLFHYYDKDFNNEADTPDNFQSRRPNTSFCFLDIRSPGLGDTAMYLCATSRSVNEQFFGPGTRLTVL.

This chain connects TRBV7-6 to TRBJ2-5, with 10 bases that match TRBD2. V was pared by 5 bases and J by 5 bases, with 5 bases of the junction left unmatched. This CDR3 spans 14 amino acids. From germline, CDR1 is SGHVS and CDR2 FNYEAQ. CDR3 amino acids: CASSSGRGGETQYF. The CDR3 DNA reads TGTGCCAGCAGCAGCGGGAGGGGAGGGGAGACCCAGTACTTC.

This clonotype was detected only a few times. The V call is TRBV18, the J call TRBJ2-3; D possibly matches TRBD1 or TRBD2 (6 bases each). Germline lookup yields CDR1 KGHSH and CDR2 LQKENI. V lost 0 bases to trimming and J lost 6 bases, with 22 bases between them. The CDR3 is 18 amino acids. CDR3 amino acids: CASSPPRSGAVLSDTQYF. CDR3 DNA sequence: TGTGCCAGCTCACCACCCCGGTCGGGGGCCGTCCTTTCCGATACGCAGTATTTT.

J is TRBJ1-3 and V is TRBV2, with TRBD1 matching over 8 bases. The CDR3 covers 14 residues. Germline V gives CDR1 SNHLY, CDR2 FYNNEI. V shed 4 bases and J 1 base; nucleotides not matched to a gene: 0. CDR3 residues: CASSGTGSGNTIYF. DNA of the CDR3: TGTGCCAGCAGTGGGACAGGGTCTGGAAACACCATATATTTT.

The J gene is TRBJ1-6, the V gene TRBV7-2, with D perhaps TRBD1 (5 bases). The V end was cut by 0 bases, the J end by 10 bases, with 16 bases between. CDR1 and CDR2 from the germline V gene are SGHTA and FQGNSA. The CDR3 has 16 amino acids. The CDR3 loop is CASSLARGVLASPLHF. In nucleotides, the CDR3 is TGTGCCAGCAGCTTAGCGCGAGGGGTCCTTGCCTCACCCCTCCACTTT.

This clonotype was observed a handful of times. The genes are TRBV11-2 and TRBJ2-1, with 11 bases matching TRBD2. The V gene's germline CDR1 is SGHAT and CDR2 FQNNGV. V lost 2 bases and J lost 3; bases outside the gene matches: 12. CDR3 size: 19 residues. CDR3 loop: CASSLPQASGRSLYNEQFF. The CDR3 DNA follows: TGTGCCAGCAGCTTACCTCAGGCTAGCGGGAGGTCCCTCTACAATGAGCAGTTCTTC.

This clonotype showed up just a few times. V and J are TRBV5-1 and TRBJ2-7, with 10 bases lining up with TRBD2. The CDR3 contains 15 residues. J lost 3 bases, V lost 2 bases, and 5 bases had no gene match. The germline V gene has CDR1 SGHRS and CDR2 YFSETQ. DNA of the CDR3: TGCGCCAGCAGCTTTCCAGCGGGAGGGGTCTACGAGCAGTACTTC. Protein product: CASSFPAGGVYEQYF.

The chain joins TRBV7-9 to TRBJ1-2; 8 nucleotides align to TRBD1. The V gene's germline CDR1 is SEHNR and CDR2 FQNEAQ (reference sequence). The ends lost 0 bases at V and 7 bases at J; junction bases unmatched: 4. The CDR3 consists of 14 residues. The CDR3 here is CASSLADRGGGYTF. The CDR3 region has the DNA TGTGCCAGCAGCTTAGCCGACAGGGGAGGTGGCTACACCTTC.

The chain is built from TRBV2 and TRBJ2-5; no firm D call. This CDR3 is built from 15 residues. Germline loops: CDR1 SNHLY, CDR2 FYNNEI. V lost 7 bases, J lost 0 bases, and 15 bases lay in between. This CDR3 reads CASMAGLWDQETQYF. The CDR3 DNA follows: TGTGCCAGCATGGCCGGTTTATGGGACCAAGAGACCCAGTACTTC.

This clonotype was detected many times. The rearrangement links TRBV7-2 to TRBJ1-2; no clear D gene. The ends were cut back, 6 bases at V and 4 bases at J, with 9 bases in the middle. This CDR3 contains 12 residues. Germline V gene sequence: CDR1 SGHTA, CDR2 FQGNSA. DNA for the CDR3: TGTGCCAGCAGTTTACGTGGCTATGGCTACACCTTC. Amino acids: CASSLRGYGYTF.